These T cell receptor beta chains were read from a single sample in a study of monozygotic twins with inflammatory bowel disease. TCRdb reprocessed the 5' RACE reads and keeps a single row for each CDR3 protein, giving no DNA. Its table lists around 140,000 distinct CDR3 sequences. Sequencing was carried out using blood. The receptors derive from a human donor with ulcerative colitis or Crohn's disease, or a healthy co-twin of an affected twin (not recorded which). CDR3s include the opening cysteine and the closing phenylalanine or tryptophan. Each record gives: J gene, V gene, CDR3 protein.

TRBJ2-2 | TRBV5-1 | CASSSPGRPGELFF
TRBJ2-1 | TRBV19 | CASRREVGASGINEQFF
TRBJ1-2 | TRBV24-1 | CATGDRRSNYGYTF
TRBJ2-7 | TRBV5-4 | CASSLEGSGRLKQYF
TRBJ2-1 | TRBV9 | CASSVESSGGVDEQFF
TRBJ1-1 | TRBV7-9 | CASSLVEGAGTEAFF
TRBJ1-1 | TRBV12-3/TRBV12-4 | CASSLITGNTEAFF
TRBJ2-1 | TRBV6-4 | CASSRASPMGEQFF
TRBJ2-1 | TRBV24-1 | CATSDTNRGYEQFF
TRBJ2-7 | TRBV11-2 | CASSLIMGSRPSYEQYF
TRBJ2-7 | TRBV12-3/TRBV12-4 | CASSLLGPYEQYF
TRBJ1-6 | TRBV6-5 | CASSYPGQNSPLHF
TRBJ2-2 | TRBV5-1 | CASSPLRANTGELFF
TRBJ1-5 | TRBV3-1 | CASSQDGTFNQPQHF
TRBJ2-4 | TRBV7-2 | CASSPIERQGRNIQYF
TRBJ2-1 | TRBV7-9 | CASSLDHDNEQFF
TRBJ1-1 | TRBV5-6 | CASSRGGGLMNTEAFF
TRBJ2-7 | TRBV13 | CASSSRGGSSYEQYF
TRBJ2-3 | TRBV7-8 | CASSLVFQGPADTQYF
TRBJ2-5 | TRBV20-1 | CSAVLAGLLVAQYF
TRBJ2-1 | TRBV20-1 | CSARARGPGNEQFF
TRBJ1-5 | TRBV5-6 | CASSYMRSNQPQHF
TRBJ1-1 | TRBV5-4 | CASSRMDREAFF
TRBJ1-1 | TRBV7-9 | CASSLAKGFEAFF
TRBJ1-5 | TRBV7-9 | CASSLGTGSYPQHF
TRBJ2-1 | TRBV15 | CATSTVGLAVYNEQSF
TRBJ2-3 | TRBV20-1 | CSASVLAGDADTQYF
TRBJ1-1 | TRBV10-3 | CATHFSGQARTEAFF
TRBJ2-5 | TRBV6-5 | CASTYWTSGQETQYF
TRBJ2-2 | TRBV2 | CASSAGLGPRELFF
TRBJ2-7 | TRBV27 | CASSRQGSHEQYF
TRBJ2-7 | TRBV5-1 | CASSFTGDEEQYF
TRBJ1-4 | TRBV7-2 | CASSLVPVDNEKLFF
TRBJ2-7 | TRBV5-1 | CASKQGSSYEQYF
TRBJ2-5 | TRBV24-1 | CATSDGGTDETQYF
TRBJ2-7 | TRBV7-9 | CASTPWELAVPYEQYF
TRBJ2-1 | TRBV7-3 | CASSSRLAGGRDEQFF
TRBJ2-7 | TRBV5-5 | CASKMTSGSWGEQYF
TRBJ1-1 | TRBV7-9 | CASSFRASPGGRNEAFF
TRBJ2-2 | TRBV7-2 | CASSSSGRGAGELFF
TRBJ2-7 | TRBV20-1 | CSANQLAGGPGSYEQYF
TRBJ2-3 | TRBV28 | CASSLRPPGTSGRDTQYF
TRBJ1-5 | TRBV1 | CTSSHPVRSARGALSNQPQHF